This T cell receptor beta chain was profiled in a study of blood T cell repertoires in COVID-19. Trimming took 4 bases from V and 7 from J, leaving 14 bases between them. The CDR3 runs to 14 residues. Looked up from germline, CDR1 is MNHEY and CDR2 is SMNVEV (reference sequence). Profiled with immunoSEQ multiplex PCR; TCRdb holds only in-frame clones, not every one. The table has tens of thousands of clones, approximately 84% seen once. Sample: peripheral blood. The sequence came from a human donor in a cohort sampled during active COVID-19. This rearrangement joins TRBV27 to TRBJ2-4; tentative D call: TRBD2 (6 bases). This chain's CDR3 is CASSWGSGHNIQYF. The CDR3 nucleotides read TGTGCCAGCAGTTGGGGGAGCGGGCATAACATTCAGTACTTC.